The text below deals with one T cell receptor beta chain. Roughly 500 nanograms of biopsy DNA per sample underwent TCRB immunosequencing. Method: immunoSEQ multiplex PCR; TCRdb's copy keeps in-frame clones and lacks some. This sample yields about 12,000 clones, of which approximately 85% are seen a single time; approximately 11% belongs to the top ten. This record belongs to a study of T cell repertoires in ileal Crohn's disease. Whole-study context: Every patient was operated on for stricturing (about 60%) or penetrating (approximately 40%) complications.

Noted time point: neoterminal ileum biopsy at postoperative endoscopy, about 6 months after surgery. Sequencing was done on a sample of ileal tissue. This clonotype was sampled from an adult with Crohn's disease.

The CDR3 spells CASRLQGTNEKLFF. CDR3 bases: TGTGCCAGCAGGCTACAGGGAACTAATGAAAAACTGTTTTTT. The chain is built from TRBV7-2 and TRBJ1-4; maybe TRBD1 (6 bases). V was cut by 6 bases and J by 1 base, with 9 bases left in between. This CDR3 region has 14 residues. Germline V gives CDR1 SGHTA, CDR2 FQGNSA. Supplemented by reference TRBV7-2 and TRBJ1-4, the full variable domain reads GAGVSQSPSNKVTEKGKDVELRCDPISGHTALYWYRQSLGQGLEFLIYFQGNSAPDKSGLPSDRFSAERTGGSVSTLTIQRTQQEDSAVYLCASRLQGTNEKLFFGSGTQLSVL.